Listed here is a single TCR beta chain. This sample is part of a study of T cell changes during pregnancy in multiple sclerosis. Sequencing was performed with immunoSEQ multiplex PCR; in TCRdb, only in-frame clones are kept and a portion is missing. The sample yields around 69,000 clones, 85% to 95% seen once. The CDR3 length is 11 residues. V was cut by 10 bases and J by 4 bases, with 11 bases left in between. Germline V gene data show CDR1 as MNHEY and CDR2 as SVGAGI. The clonotype comes from a female donor in good health, enrolled as a control in a pregnancy study. The V and J genes are TRBV6-5 and TRBJ2-7; D not certain. Sequencing was performed on peripheral blood, taken in the third trimester of pregnancy. The DNA for the CDR3 is TGTGCCACCGACTCCGGATACGAGCAGTACTTC. Translated, it gives CATDSGYEQYF.